Below, 2 T cell receptor beta chains from the same sample are listed, as sequenced in a study of cytomegalovirus exposure and HLA in healthy donors. 13 Jbeta primers and 60 Vbeta primers were used for the PCR. TCRdb's copy holds only in-frame clones and misses some; the assay was immunoSEQ multiplex PCR. The repertoire has 140,000 to 150,000 clones, 9.7% of them found once; the top ten carry less than 2%. Source material: PBMCs. The receptors here all came from a man aged 45-60 years in good health and CMV-seronegative.

In DNA, the CDR3 is TGTGCCAGTAACTCGAGGGTCCACAATGAGCAGTTCTTC. This translates into CASNSRVHNEQFF. The rearrangement uses TRBV19 and TRBJ2-1; perhaps TRBD2 as D (5 bases). Germline V gene sequence: CDR1 LNHDA, CDR2 SQIVND (reference sequence). CDR3 size: 13 residues. V shed 7 bases and J shed 5 bases, with 12 bases lying between them.

There are a few counts of this clone. The J gene is TRBJ2-1, the V gene TRBV5-1; TRBD1 aligns across 7 bases. V dropped 2 bases and J dropped 9; count of bases not matched to a gene: 11. The CDR3 runs to 15 residues. Germline values: CDR1 SGHRS, CDR2 YFSETQ. The CDR3 sequence: CASSFDRVDRGEQFF. Here the CDR3 DNA reads TGCGCCAGCAGCTTCGACAGGGTTGATAGGGGTGAGCAGTTCTTC.